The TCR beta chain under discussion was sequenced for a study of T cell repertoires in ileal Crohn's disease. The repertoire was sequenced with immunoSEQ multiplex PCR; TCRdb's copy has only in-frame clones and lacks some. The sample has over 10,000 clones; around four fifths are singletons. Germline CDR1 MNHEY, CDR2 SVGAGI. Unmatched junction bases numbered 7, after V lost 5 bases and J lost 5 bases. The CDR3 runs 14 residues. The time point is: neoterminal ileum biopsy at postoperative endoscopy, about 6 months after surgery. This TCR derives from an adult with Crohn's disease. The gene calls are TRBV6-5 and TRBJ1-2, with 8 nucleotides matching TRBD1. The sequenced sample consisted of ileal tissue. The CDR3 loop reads CASSRSGTGYGYTF. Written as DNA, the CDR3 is TGTGCCAGCAGTAGGTCCGGGACAGGTTATGGCTACACCTTC.